The clone carrying this T cell receptor (beta chain) was seen many times. From the reads, TCRdb called clonotypes with MiXCR, one entry per CDR3 protein. This table holds under 250,000 distinct CDR3 sequences, about 30% found once. This specimen comes from a study of kidney transplant recipient with SARS-CoV-2 infection. This sequence was found in a young adult male patient who had COVID-19 and was a kidney transplant recipient. Some T cells may be provided by the graft donor. This material consisted of a blood sample, taken at baseline and between days 110 and 120 from a kidney transplant recipient.

For the CDR3, the DNA is TGTGCCAGCAGTTTAACCTCACAGGGAAACTATGGCTACACCTTC. It codes for CASSLTSQGNYGYTF. J is TRBJ1-2 and V is TRBV6-2 or TRBV6-3; a weak D match, TRBD1 (6 bases). V dropped 4 bases and J dropped 2 bases, with 14 bases sitting between them. CDR3 length equals 15 residues. The V gene's germline CDR1 is MNHEY and CDR2 SVGEGT.